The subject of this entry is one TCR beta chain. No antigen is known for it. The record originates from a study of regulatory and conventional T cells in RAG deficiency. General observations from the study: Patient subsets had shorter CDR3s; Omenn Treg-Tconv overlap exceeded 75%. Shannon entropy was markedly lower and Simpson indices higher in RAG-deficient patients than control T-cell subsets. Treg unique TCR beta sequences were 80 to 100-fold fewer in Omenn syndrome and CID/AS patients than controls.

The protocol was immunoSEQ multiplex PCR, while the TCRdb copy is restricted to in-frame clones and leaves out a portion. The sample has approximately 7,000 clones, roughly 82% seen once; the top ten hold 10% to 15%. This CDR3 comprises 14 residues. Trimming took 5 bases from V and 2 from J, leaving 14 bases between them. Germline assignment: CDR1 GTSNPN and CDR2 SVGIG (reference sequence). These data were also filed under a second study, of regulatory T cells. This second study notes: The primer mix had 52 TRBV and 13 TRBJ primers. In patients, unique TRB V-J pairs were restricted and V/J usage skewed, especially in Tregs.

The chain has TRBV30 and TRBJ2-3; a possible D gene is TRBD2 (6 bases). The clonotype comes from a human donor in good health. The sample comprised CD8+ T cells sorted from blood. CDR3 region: CAWGEDSYTDTQYF. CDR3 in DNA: TGTGCCTGGGGGGAGGACTCATACACAGATACGCAGTATTTT.